This T cell receptor beta chain was identified during a study of siplizumab effects on memory and regulatory T cells. This CDR3 comprises 18 residues. The junction had 9 bases not matched to a gene; V was cut back by 1 base and J by 5 bases. The V gene's germline CDR1 is SGHTA and CDR2 FQGNSA. This clone was picked up one time. Its specificity is unknown. About 10^5 TCR templates were assayed per sample. Here immunoSEQ multiplex PCR was the method, and the copy in TCRdb shows in-frame clones only, minus some. Of roughly 120,000 clones listed, about 92% are singletons. Study-wide points: In siplizumab cultures, the suppressive function of proliferating Tregs remained unconfirmed.

The TCR was taken from a human donor in good health. The chain couples TRBV7-2 to TRBJ2-3, with 13 bases aligning to TRBD2. The specimen was Tregs sorted from blood. The CDR3 nucleotides read TGTGCCAGCAGCTTAGTTGGGAGCGGACTAGCGGGAGTAGATACGCAGTATTTT. It specifies CASSLVGSGLAGVDTQYF.